This TCR beta chain was observed in a study of blood T cell repertoires in COVID-19. Recruits, aged roughly 18 to 89 years, lived in about two dozen US areas. The assay was immunoSEQ multiplex PCR, and TCRdb's table has in-frame clones only and misses some. The sample shows around 160,000 clones, more than 75% of them seen only once. The germline gives CDR1 MNHEY, CDR2 SMNVEV (reference sequence). This CDR3 region has 14 residues. The ends were cut back, 4 bases at V and 6 bases at J, with 12 bases in the middle. This TCR came from a man aged 35 to 55 who had recovered from COVID-19. What was sequenced was PBMCs or T cells enriched from blood (not recorded which). V usage is TRBV27 and J usage is TRBJ2-2, with D perhaps TRBD1 (5 bases). For the CDR3, the DNA is TGTGCCAGCAGTTCCTACTCAGGGCCCGGGGAGCTGTTTTTT. It specifies CASSSYSGPGELFF.